Listed below are T cell receptor beta chains from one sample, sequenced in a study of blood T cell repertoires in COVID-19. Generated by immunoSEQ multiplex PCR, the TCRdb table keeps only in-frame clones and is missing some. The sample carries 200,000 to 250,000 clones, 65% to 85% recorded once. The sample comprised PBMCs or T cells enriched from blood (not recorded which). All receptors come from an older woman who had recovered from COVID-19. Each CDR3 is given with its conserved first and last residue. The D gene is left open where the match is weak. Expanded clones are given a class, and other clones once, few, many or no size at all.

j_call	clone_size	v_call	d_call	cdr3_aa	cdr3_nt
TRBJ2-5	few	TRBV7-2	NA	CASSSGQQRETQYF	TGTGCCAGCAGCTCCGGACAACAGCGAGAGACCCAGTACTTC
TRBJ2-7	NA	TRBV7-2	TRBD1	CASSFLGQGSSYEQYF	TGTGCCAGCAGCTTCTTAGGACAGGGGAGCTCCTACGAGCAGTACTTC
TRBJ1-5	NA	TRBV7-8	NA	CASSPPRDISNQPQHF	TGTGCCAGCAGCCCCCCCCGGGACATTAGCAATCAGCCCCAGCATTTT
TRBJ1-5	NA	TRBV15	NA	CATRPLREGGHQPQHF	TGTGCCACCAGGCCGCTTAGGGAGGGGGGACATCAGCCCCAGCATTTT
TRBJ2-5	NA	TRBV4-1	TRBD1	CASSQTPGQGRETQYF	TGCGCCAGCAGCCAAACTCCGGGACAGGGGAGAGAGACCCAGTACTTC
TRBJ2-2	once	TRBV5-1	NA	CASSLEGRGNTGELFF	TGCGCCAGCAGCTTGGAGGGTCGGGGGAACACCGGGGAGCTGTTTTTT
TRBJ2-2	NA	TRBV6-5	TRBD2	CASSFGGAYTGELFF	TGTGCCAGCAGTTTCGGGGGGGCCTACACCGGGGAGCTGTTTTTT
TRBJ1-3	few	TRBV4-3	NA	CASSQSITPGNTIYF	TGCGCCAGCAGCCAAAGCATTACGCCCGGAAACACCATATATTTT
TRBJ1-4	NA	TRBV19	NA	CASSGGESGEKLFF	TGTGCCAGTAGTGGAGGGGAGTCAGGGGAAAAACTGTTTTTT
TRBJ2-1	NA	TRBV3-1/TRBV3-2	TRBD1	CASSLGTGGGQFF	TGTGCCAGCAGCCTAGGGACAGGGGGAGGGCAGTTCTTC
TRBJ2-7	NA	TRBV18	TRBD1	CASSPILQGYEQYF	TGTGCCAGCTCACCTATCCTACAGGGGTACGAGCAGTACTTC
TRBJ1-5	many	TRBV7-8	NA	CASSSREGNQPQHF	TGTGCCAGCAGTTCACGGGAGGGCAATCAGCCCCAGCATTTT
TRBJ1-2	NA	TRBV4-1	TRBD1	CASSQDLGGLGYTF	TGCGCCAGCAGCCAAGATCTAGGGGGCCTCGGCTACACCTTC
TRBJ2-7	NA	TRBV5-4	TRBD2	CASSLAAGGYYEQYF	TGTGCCAGCAGCTTGGCGGCGGGAGGGTACTACGAGCAGTACTTC
TRBJ2-3	few	TRBV6-5	TRBD2	CATKPGGGTDTQYF	TGTGCCACTAAGCCCGGGGGGGGAACAGATACGCAGTATTTT
TRBJ2-1	NA	TRBV11-3	TRBD1	CASSPTGGVDEQFF	TGTGCCAGCAGCCCGACAGGGGGAGTCGATGAGCAGTTCTTC
TRBJ1-5	few	TRBV4-2	NA	CASSQEQLGQPQHF	TGTGCCAGCAGCCAAGAACAGTTGGGTCAGCCCCAGCATTTT
TRBJ1-2	NA	TRBV19	NA	CASTVATNYGYTF	TGTGCCAGTACGGTCGCAACTAACTATGGCTACACCTTC
TRBJ1-3	NA	TRBV5-4	TRBD1	CASSTGQGAIGNTIYF	TGTGCCAGCAGCACCGGACAGGGGGCGATTGGAAACACCATATATTTT
TRBJ2-7	NA	TRBV10-3	NA	CAISESATGIYEQYF	TGTGCCATCAGTGAGTCGGCGACAGGTATATACGAGCAGTACTTC
TRBJ2-1	NA	TRBV3-1/TRBV3-2	NA	CASSQALGSSYNEQFF	TGTGCCAGCAGCCAAGCCCTCGGGAGCTCCTACAATGAGCAGTTCTTC
TRBJ2-7	NA	TRBV7-9	NA	CASSPSSYEQYF	TGTGCCAGCAGCCCGAGCTCCTACGAGCAGTACTTC
TRBJ2-5	NA	TRBV7-2	TRBD2	CASSASGGRETQYF	TGTGCCAGCAGTGCTTCAGGCGGGAGGGAGACCCAGTACTTC
TRBJ1-1	NA	TRBV18	NA	CASSPGGENTEAFF	TGTGCCAGCTCACCCGGGGGGGAGAACACTGAAGCTTTCTTT
TRBJ1-2	NA	TRBV2	NA	CASSPGAGDSGYTF	TGTGCCAGCAGTCCTGGGGCAGGGGATAGTGGCTACACCTTC
TRBJ1-5	NA	TRBV2	NA	CASSDTGPQHF	TGTGCCAGCAGTGACACTGGGCCCCAGCATTTT
TRBJ2-1	NA	TRBV14	TRBD2	CASSATGTSRVWEQFF	TGTGCCAGCAGCGCTACGGGGACTAGCCGCGTCTGGGAGCAGTTCTTC
TRBJ2-1	NA	TRBV4-2	TRBD2	CASSQEGLAGGSSSYNEQFF	TGTGCCAGCAGCCAAGAAGGACTAGCGGGAGGTTCAAGCTCCTACAATGAGCAGTTCTTC
TRBJ1-3	NA	TRBV19	NA	CASSIPATGSNTIYF	TGTGCCAGTAGTATACCGGCAACGGGGTCAAACACCATATATTTT
TRBJ2-7	NA	TRBV10-2	NA	CASSSPGDSYEQYF	TGCGCCAGCAGTTCCCCGGGGGACTCCTACGAGCAGTACTTC
TRBJ1-2	NA	TRBV14	NA	CASSQSRAFYGYTF	TGTGCCAGCAGCCAATCCAGGGCTTTCTATGGCTACACCTTC
TRBJ2-5	once	TRBV7-9	TRBD2	CAETLAGVDQETQYF	TGTGCCGAGACCCTAGCGGGGGTTGACCAAGAGACCCAGTACTTC
TRBJ1-5	NA	TRBV27	NA	CASSLGGQLGQPQHF	TGTGCCAGCAGTTTAGGTGGACAATTGGGTCAGCCCCAGCATTTT
TRBJ1-1	many	TRBV29-1	NA	CSVEDRGMGTEAFF	TGCAGCGTTGAAGATCGCGGGATGGGGACTGAAGCTTTCTTT
TRBJ2-3	NA	TRBV11-3	TRBD2	CASSLRTSGRADTQYF	TGTGCCAGCAGCTTACGGACTAGCGGGAGGGCAGATACGCAGTATTTT